The 3 T cell receptor beta chains below were found in one sample sequenced in a study of T cell responses to AZD1222 COVID-19 vaccine. Data came from immunoSEQ multiplex PCR; TCRdb stores just in-frame clones and leaves some out. The sample shows over 100,000 clones, more than 90% of them seen only once. Sequenced here: peripheral blood, sampled on day 0 of AZD1222 vaccination. Receptor source: an adult in good health.

The J gene is TRBJ1-1, the V gene TRBV3-1 (or the pseudogene TRBV3-2), with a tentative D call TRBD1 (5 bases). CDR3 length: 16 residues. From germline, CDR1 is LGHDT and CDR2 YNNKEL (reference sequence). The V gene lost 1 base and the J gene lost 4 bases, with 16 bases spanning the gap. CDR3 in amino acids: CASSQGFSRARTEAFF. The CDR3 region has the DNA TGTGCCAGCAGCCAAGGGTTTAGCAGGGCGCGCACTGAAGCTTTCTTT.

The J gene is TRBJ1-2, the V gene TRBV28; D is ambiguous. This CDR3 is built from 11 residues. The V gene lost 7 bases and the J gene lost 3 bases, with 6 bases spanning the gap. The V gene's germline CDR1 is MDHEN and CDR2 SYDVKM. This CDR3 is CASMEHYGYTF. Here the CDR3 DNA reads TGTGCCAGCATGGAGCACTATGGCTACACCTTC.

CDR3 loop: CASSPRAGGGYGYTF. For the CDR3, the DNA is TGCGCCAGCAGCCCGAGGGCTGGGGGAGGCTATGGCTACACCTTC. The chain recombines TRBV5-1 with TRBJ1-2; perhaps TRBD1 as D (5 bases). Trimming left V 4 bases short and J 4 bases short, with 17 bases between. Germline V gives CDR1 SGHRS, CDR2 YFSETQ. The CDR3 sequence is 15 residues long.